This T cell receptor beta chain was retrieved from a study of blood T cell repertoires in COVID-19 (dated by TCRdb to 2018 to 2020). Background on the whole study: Collaborator samples came from the United States, Italy and Spain and covered acute and convalescent phases of COVID-19. Where HLA class I and class II types were available, the types were taken from metadata supplied by the sample provider, not from assay-based typing. Samples came from the ongoing ImmuneRACE study (first 160 participants) plus 1,254 subjects from 6 global collaborators. Deeply sampled blood TCRbeta repertoires from subjects exposed to, actively infected with, or recovered from COVID-19 were included in the dataset. The repertoires were made available in a free public database intended to serve as a resource for research on the immune response to SARS-CoV-2. The prospective study material was composed of cDNA or gDNA derived from T cells, B-cell-depleted T cells, or PBMCs. A de-identified subject ID, COVID-19 status, age in years and sex were almost always included in the sample metadata.

General conclusions and limits of the study: The amount of clinical and demographic metadata varied by source and participant and was provided uncurated.

TCRbeta CDR3 regions were amplified from genomic DNA using the immunoSEQ Assay, a bias-controlled multiplex PCR. Per the source publication's procedure: Within the assay, amplification of reference gene primers was used to estimate how many nucleated cells each sample contained. To quantify the absolute abundance of each unique TCRbeta CDR3 rearrangement, sequence reads were collapsed and filtered. For each sample, productive Simpson clonality was calculated by taking the square root of Simpson's diversity index across productive rearrangements. Not all clones reach the TCRdb copy of this immuneACCESS table, which keeps in-frame sequences only. Checked studies attribute under half of the gap to unresolved V genes and leave the rest unexplained. V, J and clone size are taken as reported in that table, and D and trimming were inferred from the DNA itself. The sample yields some 250,000 clones; roughly 79% were counted once. The ten largest make up 6.5% to 9% of the sample.

In Seattle, one collaborating source enrolled patients while the infection was active and tracked those patients longitudinally over the course of disease. The collaborating institutions used their own protocols to collect whole blood in K2EDTA tubes. For TCRbeta analysis, collaborators shipped samples in one of three forms: frozen whole blood, isolated PBMCs, or DNA extracted from either of those sample types. The CDR1 and CDR2 encoded by the germline V gene are ENHRY and SYGVKD. V ends up 3 bases short and J 1 base short, with an unmatched junction base count of 3. Including cysteine and phenylalanine, the CDR3 has 15 amino acids. Only the CDR3 DNA stays, 45 bases, in frame from base 1. In the case of this clone: The antigen this receptor binds is unknown. The record has no base qualities; no much larger clone is one base away.

Sequenced material: peripheral blood. The receptor was derived from an elderly woman with COVID-19, enrolled during active disease. Recombination linked TRBV10-3 to TRBJ1-3, with 7 bases in between that match TRBD1. The base sequence is TGTGCCATCAGTGACCAGACAGGGTCTGGAAACACCATATATTTT. This gives the protein CAISDQTGSGNTIYF.